What follows are 3 T cell receptor beta chains derived from one specimen sequenced in a study of blood T cell repertoires in COVID-19. The repertoire was sequenced with immunoSEQ multiplex PCR; TCRdb's copy has only in-frame clones and lacks some. Of hundreds of thousands of clones in the sample, 75% to 90% were seen once. Sequenced material: PBMCs or T cells enriched from blood (not recorded which). All receptors derive from a woman in her thirties or forties who had recovered from COVID-19.

This clone was recorded many times. The V gene is TRBV7-9, the J gene TRBJ2-5; 9 bases match TRBD2. V lost 3 bases and J lost 4; bases outside the gene matches: 6. This CDR3 is built from 15 residues. Germline V CDR1 and CDR2: SEHNR, FQNEAQ (reference sequence). The CDR3: CASSFSGSGGETQYF. The DNA for the CDR3 is TGTGCCAGCAGCTTTAGCGGGAGTGGGGGAGAGACCCAGTACTTC.

The chain is built from TRBV10-3 and TRBJ2-5; 7 bases are shared with TRBD1. The germline gives CDR1 ENHRY, CDR2 SYGVKD. The CDR3 is 15 amino acids. V dropped 2 bases and J dropped 2; count of bases not matched to a gene: 5. CDR3 region: CAISEASGQQETQYF. CDR3 DNA: TGTGCCATCAGTGAGGCCTCGGGACAGCAAGAGACCCAGTACTTC.

The chain links TRBV18 to TRBJ2-3, with D hard to call. CDR3 length equals 12 residues. CDR1 is KGHSH, CDR2 LQKENI, per germline. The germline V and J ends were trimmed by 5 bases and 0 bases, with 3 bases remaining between them. CDR3 loop: CASSTSTDTQYF. CDR3 sequence (DNA): TGTGCCAGCTCAACTAGCACAGATACGCAGTATTTT.